The clone carrying this T cell receptor (beta chain) appeared once. The germline V and J ends were trimmed by 2 bases and 1 base, with 14 bases remaining between them. Germline CDR1 is SQVTM and CDR2 is ANQGSEA. The CDR3 runs 15 residues. The entry originates in a study of blood T cell repertoires in COVID-19. Some clones are missing from TCRdb's copy, which holds only in-frame ones; the method was immunoSEQ multiplex PCR. The data show some 250,000 clones, about 89% seen once. Those who participated ranged in age from roughly 18 to 90 years and resided in about two dozen US areas. Two negative PCRs, clearance, or symptom resolution were required of recovered Cohort 3 donors.

The genes are TRBV29-1 and TRBJ1-1; maybe TRBD1 (5 bases). Sequencing input: PBMCs or T cells enriched from blood (not recorded which). The source is a man aged 40-49 years who had recovered from COVID-19. The CDR3 loop is CSVERGGVANTEAFF. CDR3 nucleotide sequence: TGCAGCGTTGAAAGGGGCGGGGTCGCGAACACTGAAGCTTTCTTT.